Listed below are T cell receptor beta chains from one sample, sequenced in a study of T cell changes during pregnancy in multiple sclerosis. The method was immunoSEQ multiplex PCR; TCRdb's version includes in-frame clones alone and lacks a portion of them. Found here are just under 60,000 clones, about 91% of them singletons; the top ten hold around 0.85%. Source: peripheral blood, taken in the first trimester of pregnancy. The receptor set was obtained from a female donor with multiple sclerosis, enrolled in a pregnancy study. Both conserved end residues are part of each CDR3. The D gene is left open where the match is weak. For some rows the clone size is stated as once, few or many, or as a class when expanded; others skip it.

J: TRBJ1-4
V: TRBV15
size: -
D: -
DNA: TGTGCCACCAGCAGTGGGGCCACGGGTCCAGATGAAAAACTGTTTTTT
CDR3: CATSSGATGPDEKLFF

J: TRBJ2-7
V: TRBV6-5
size: -
D: TRBD1
DNA: TGTGCCAGCAGTTTAAGTAAGGGGGCATCCTACGAGCAGTACTTC
CDR3: CASSLSKGASYEQYF

J: TRBJ1-2
V: TRBV19
size: medium-sized
D: -
DNA: TGTGCCACCACCGACAGGACGGGGGGCTACACCTTC
CDR3: CATTDRTGGYTF

J: TRBJ1-2
V: TRBV6-6
size: -
D: -
DNA: TGTGCCAGCAGTTACCCCTCAGGGTATGACTATGGCTACACCTTC
CDR3: CASSYPSGYDYGYTF

J: TRBJ1-5
V: TRBV19
size: -
D: -
DNA: TGTGCCAGCACAGTGACTAATAGCAATCAGCCCCAGCATTTT
CDR3: CASTVTNSNQPQHF

J: TRBJ2-7
V: TRBV5-1
size: -
D: -
DNA: TGCGCCAGCAGCTTGGGGAGCTCCTACGAGCAGTACTTC
CDR3: CASSLGSSYEQYF

J: TRBJ2-5
V: TRBV19
size: -
D: TRBD2
DNA: TGTGCCAGTAGTACCGGCTTGGGTAGCGGGGGAAAAGAGACCCAGTACTTC
CDR3: CASSTGLGSGGKETQYF

J: TRBJ1-1
V: TRBV11-1
size: -
D: TRBD1
DNA: TGTGCCAGCAGCTTGACAGGGAGAACTAACACTGAAGCTTTCTTT
CDR3: CASSLTGRTNTEAFF

J: TRBJ1-1
V: TRBV7-3
size: -
D: TRBD1
DNA: TGTGCCAGCAGCTCGTCAGGGGGCATGAACACTGAAGCTTTCTTT
CDR3: CASSSSGGMNTEAFF

J: TRBJ2-2
V: TRBV27
size: -
D: TRBD1
DNA: TGTGCCAGCAGTCGCCGACAGGGGGCGAACACCGGGGAGCTGTTTTTT
CDR3: CASSRRQGANTGELFF